Shown below are 5 T cell receptor beta chains from a single sample sequenced in a study of pediatric ulcerative colitis. The protocol was immunoSEQ multiplex PCR, while the TCRdb copy is restricted to in-frame clones and leaves out a portion. The table lists over 35,000 clones, less than 90% of them singletons. The sequencing input was blood. The receptors derive from a girl between 10 and 17 years old with moderate ulcerative colitis.

About this clone: A far larger clone differs by one base, so this is likely a read error. The CDR3 nucleotides read TGCGCCAGCAGCGACAGCCCCCTAGCGGGAGGATACAATGAGCAGTACTTC. Its protein product is CASSDSPLAGGYNEQYF. V gene TRBV5-1 combines with J gene TRBJ2-7; the match to TRBD2 covers 11 bases. This CDR3 has 17 amino acids. Germline V lookup: CDR1 SGHRS, CDR2 YFSETQ. With V trimmed by 4 bases and J by 7 bases, 16 bases remained unmatched.

This sequence joins TRBV15 and TRBJ2-7; tentatively, D is TRBD1 or TRBD2 (5 bases each). V was shortened by 5 bases and J by 3 bases, with 14 bases between the two germline ends. The CDR3 runs to 14 residues. Per the germline V gene, CDR1 is LNHNV and CDR2 is YYDKDF (reference sequence). CDR3 amino acids: CATSPRGPVYEQYF. CDR3 in DNA: TGTGCCACCAGCCCACGGGGCCCCGTCTACGAGCAGTACTTC.

The V and J genes are TRBV19 and TRBJ2-3; 9 bases map to TRBD1. The germline V gene has CDR1 LNHDA and CDR2 SQIVND (reference sequence). The ends lost 6 bases at V and 8 bases at J; junction bases unmatched: 12. This CDR3 is 15 amino acids long. In DNA, the CDR3 is TGTGCCAGTAGGCCCGACAGGGGGGGATCCGGTACGCAGTATTTT. Residues: CASRPDRGGSGTQYF.

V gene TRBV4-3 combines with J gene TRBJ2-3; D remains unclear. CDR1 LGHNA and CDR2 YSLEER come from the germline V gene. The CDR3 is 14 amino acids. The ends were cut back, 2 bases at V and 6 bases at J, with 12 bases in the middle. CDR3 in DNA: TGCGCCAGCAGCCAAACCGGTTGGTGGGATACGCAGTATTTT. Protein sequence: CASSQTGWWDTQYF.

The chain recombines TRBV9 with TRBJ2-1; TRBD2 aligns across 7 bases. The V gene end was trimmed by 4 bases and the J gene end by 0 bases; junction bases not matched to a gene: 7. Germline-derived CDR1 and CDR2 are SGDLS and YYNGEE. CDR3 length equals 16 residues. DNA of the CDR3: TGTGCCAGCAGCCGCAGCGGGATGAGCTCCTACAATGAGCAGTTCTTC. It codes for CASSRSGMSSYNEQFF.